The present T cell receptor beta chain was sequenced within a study of regulatory T cells in long-lasting Graves disease. This sample's time point: newly diagnosed GD, antithyroid drugs for less than 3 months. PBMC RNA served as the TCR library source. This clonotype appeared many times. Library construction for TCR beta used iRepertoire HTBI primers and Arm-PCR of CDR3 regions. Original handling: Throughout the samples, researchers identified about 62 TRBV and approximately 15 TRBJ segments. TCRdb redid the calling of the multiplex PCR reads with MiXCR, one entry per CDR3 protein. TCRdb, not the authors, supplied the V and J calls. The sample contains fewer than 350,000 distinct CDR3 sequences, about a sixth of which appear only once. This TCR came from a female donor with Graves disease. Material: peripheral blood mononuclear cells (PBMCs), obtained at new diagnosis, from a patient treated with antithyroid drugs.

For the CDR3, the DNA is TGTGCCAGCAGTGAATTAAACGGGGACTATAATTCACCCCTCCACTTT. Translated, it gives CASSELNGDYNSPLHF. This chain links TRBV25-1 with TRBJ1-6, with unresolved D. The CDR3 runs 16 residues. Germline V gene lookup returns CDR1 MGHDK and CDR2 SYGVNS. Trimming pared 1 base from V and 3 bases from J, leaving 10 bases between. Together with reference TRBV25-1 and TRBJ1-6, the CDR3 gives the full variable domain: EADIYQTPRYLVIGTGKKITLECSQTMGHDKMYWYQQDPGMELHLIHYSYGVNSTEKGDLSSESTVSRIRTEHFPLTLESARPSHTSQYLCASSELNGDYNSPLHFGNGTRLTVT.